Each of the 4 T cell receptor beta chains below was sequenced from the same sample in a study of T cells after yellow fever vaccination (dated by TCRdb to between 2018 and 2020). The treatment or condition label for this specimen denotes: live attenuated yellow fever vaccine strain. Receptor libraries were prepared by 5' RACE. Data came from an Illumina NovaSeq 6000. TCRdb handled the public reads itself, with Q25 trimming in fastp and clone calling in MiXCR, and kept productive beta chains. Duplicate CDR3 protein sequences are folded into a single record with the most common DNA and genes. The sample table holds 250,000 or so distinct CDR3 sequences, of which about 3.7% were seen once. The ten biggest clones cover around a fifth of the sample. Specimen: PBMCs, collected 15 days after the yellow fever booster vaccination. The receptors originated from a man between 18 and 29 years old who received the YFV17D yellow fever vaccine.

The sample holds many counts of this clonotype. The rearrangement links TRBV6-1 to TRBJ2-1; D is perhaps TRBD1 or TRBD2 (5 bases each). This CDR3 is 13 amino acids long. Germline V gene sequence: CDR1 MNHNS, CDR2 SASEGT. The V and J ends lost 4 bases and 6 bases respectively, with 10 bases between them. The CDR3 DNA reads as TGTGCCAGCAGTGGGACGGGGACCAATGAGCAGTTCTTC. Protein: CASSGTGTNEQFF.

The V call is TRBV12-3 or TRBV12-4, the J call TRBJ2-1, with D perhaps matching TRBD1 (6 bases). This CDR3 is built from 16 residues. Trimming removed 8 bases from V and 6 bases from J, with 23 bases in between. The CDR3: CASSSTQGRKRNEQFF. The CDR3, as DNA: TGTGCCAGCTCATCCACACAGGGACGGAAGCGCAATGAGCAGTTCTTC.

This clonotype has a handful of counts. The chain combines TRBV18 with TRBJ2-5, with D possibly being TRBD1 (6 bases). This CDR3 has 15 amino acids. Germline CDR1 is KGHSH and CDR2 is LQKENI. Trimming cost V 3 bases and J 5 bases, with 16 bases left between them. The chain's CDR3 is CASSPNREIGETQYF. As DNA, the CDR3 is TGTGCCAGCTCACCCAACAGGGAAATCGGGGAGACCCAGTACTTC.

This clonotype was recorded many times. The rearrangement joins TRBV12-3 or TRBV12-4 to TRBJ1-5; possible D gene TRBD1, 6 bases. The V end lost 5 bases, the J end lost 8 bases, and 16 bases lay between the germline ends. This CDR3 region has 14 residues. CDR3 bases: TGTGCCAGCAGTCAGAACAGGGCCCATGAGCCCCAGCATTTT. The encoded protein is CASSQNRAHEPQHF.